This TCR beta chain derives from a study of T cells after yellow fever vaccination. On the study more broadly: Fractions low in cell number were prepared with SMART-Seq v4 Ultra Low Input. Notes on the study in general: Peaking faster, on day 5 versus 15, the secondary response was nonetheless weaker. Abundant clonotypes from the bulk population could have been carried over as contaminants into FACS-sorted repertoires.

Trimming removed 4 bases at V and 3 bases at J, with 11 bases between. The CDR3 consists of 14 residues. A note on this clonotype: The antigen remains undetermined.

TCRdb independently ran MiXCR on the 5' RACE reads; one entry per CDR3 protein. The table lists about 310,000 distinct CDR3 sequences, around 3.6% of them singletons. The specimen was PBMCs, collected on the day of the yellow fever booster vaccination. The gene calls are TRBV12-3 or TRBV12-4 and TRBJ2-3; tentatively, D is TRBD1 (6 bases). This sequence originates from a man aged 18 to 35 who received the YFV17D yellow fever vaccine. In DNA form, the CDR3 reads TGTGCCAGCAGTTACAGGGTGGGGACAGATACGCAGTATTTT. It yields the protein CASSYRVGTDTQYF.